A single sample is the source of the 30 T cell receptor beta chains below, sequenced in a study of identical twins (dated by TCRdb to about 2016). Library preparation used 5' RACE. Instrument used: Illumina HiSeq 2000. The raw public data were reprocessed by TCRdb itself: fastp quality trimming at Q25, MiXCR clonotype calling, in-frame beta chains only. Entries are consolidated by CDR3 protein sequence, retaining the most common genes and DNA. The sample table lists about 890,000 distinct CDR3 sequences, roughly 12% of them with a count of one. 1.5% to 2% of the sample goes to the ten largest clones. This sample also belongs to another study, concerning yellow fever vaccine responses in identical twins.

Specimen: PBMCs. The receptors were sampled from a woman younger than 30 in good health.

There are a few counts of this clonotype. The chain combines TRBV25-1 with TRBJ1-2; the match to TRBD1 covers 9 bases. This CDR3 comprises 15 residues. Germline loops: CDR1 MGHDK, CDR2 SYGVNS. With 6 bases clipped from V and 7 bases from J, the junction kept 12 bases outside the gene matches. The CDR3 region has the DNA TGTGCCAGCAGCTGGCGGGACAGGGCTTTAAGTGGCTACACCTTC. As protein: CASSWRDRALSGYTF.

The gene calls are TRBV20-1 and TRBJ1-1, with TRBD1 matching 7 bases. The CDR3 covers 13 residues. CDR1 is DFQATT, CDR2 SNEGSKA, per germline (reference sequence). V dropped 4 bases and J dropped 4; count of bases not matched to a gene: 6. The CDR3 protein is CSANRGGGTEAFF. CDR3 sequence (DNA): TGCAGTGCTAACAGGGGTGGCGGCACTGAAGCTTTCTTT.

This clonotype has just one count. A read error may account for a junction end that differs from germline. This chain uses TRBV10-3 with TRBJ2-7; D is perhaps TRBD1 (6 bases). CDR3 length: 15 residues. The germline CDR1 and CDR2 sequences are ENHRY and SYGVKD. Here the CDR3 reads CAISEGKTGSYEQYF. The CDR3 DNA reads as TGTGCTATCAGTGAGGGAAAAACAGGGTCCTACGAGCAGTACTTC.

Here the CDR3 reads CASSNPPGANQPQHF. The CDR3 region has the DNA TGTGCCAGCTCGAACCCCCCGGGGGCAAATCAGCCCCAGCATTTT. The chain carries TRBV12-3 or TRBV12-4 and TRBJ1-5, with a possible D match to TRBD1 (6 bases). Trimming took 8 bases from V and 4 from J, leaving 18 bases between them. The CDR3 loop spans 15 amino acids.

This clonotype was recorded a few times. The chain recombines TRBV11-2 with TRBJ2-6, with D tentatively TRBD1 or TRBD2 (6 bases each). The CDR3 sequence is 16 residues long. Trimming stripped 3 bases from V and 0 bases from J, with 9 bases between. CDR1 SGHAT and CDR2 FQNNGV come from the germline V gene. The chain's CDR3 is CASSFEGGSGANVLTF. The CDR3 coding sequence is TGTGCCAGCAGCTTTGAGGGGGGCTCTGGGGCCAACGTCCTGACTTTC.

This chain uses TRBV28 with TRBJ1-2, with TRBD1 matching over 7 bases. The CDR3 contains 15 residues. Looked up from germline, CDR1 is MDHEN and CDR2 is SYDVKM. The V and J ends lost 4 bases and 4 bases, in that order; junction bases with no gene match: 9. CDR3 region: CASSSPGQIPYGYTF. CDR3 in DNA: TGTGCCAGCAGTTCCCCGGGACAGATACCCTATGGCTACACCTTC.

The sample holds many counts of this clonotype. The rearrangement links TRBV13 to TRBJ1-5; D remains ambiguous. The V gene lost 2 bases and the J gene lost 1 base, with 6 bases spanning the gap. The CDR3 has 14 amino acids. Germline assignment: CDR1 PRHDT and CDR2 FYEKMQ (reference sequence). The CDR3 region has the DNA TGTGCCAGCAGCTTATCGCGGAGCAATCAGCCCCAGCATTTT. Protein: CASSLSRSNQPQHF.

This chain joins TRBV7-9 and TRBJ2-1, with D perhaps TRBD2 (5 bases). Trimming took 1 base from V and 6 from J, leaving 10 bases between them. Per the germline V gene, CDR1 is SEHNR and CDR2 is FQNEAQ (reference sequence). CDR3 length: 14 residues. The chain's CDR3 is CASSLVAGRNEQFF. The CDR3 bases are TGTGCCAGCAGCTTAGTCGCGGGCCGCAATGAGCAGTTCTTC.

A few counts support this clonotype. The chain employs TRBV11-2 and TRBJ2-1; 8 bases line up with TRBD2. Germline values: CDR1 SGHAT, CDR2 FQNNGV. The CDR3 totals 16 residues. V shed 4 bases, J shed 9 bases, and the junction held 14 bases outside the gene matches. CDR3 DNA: TGTGCCAGCAGCTCCGGCGCTAGCGGGTTGATGGTTGAGCAGTTCTTC. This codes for CASSSGASGLMVEQFF.

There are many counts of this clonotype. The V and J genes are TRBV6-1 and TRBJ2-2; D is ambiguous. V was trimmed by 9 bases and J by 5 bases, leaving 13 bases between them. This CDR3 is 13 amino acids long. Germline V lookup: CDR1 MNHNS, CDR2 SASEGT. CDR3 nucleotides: TGTGCCAGTTCGCTGGCGGCAACCGGGGAGCTGTTTTTT. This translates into CASSLAATGELFF.

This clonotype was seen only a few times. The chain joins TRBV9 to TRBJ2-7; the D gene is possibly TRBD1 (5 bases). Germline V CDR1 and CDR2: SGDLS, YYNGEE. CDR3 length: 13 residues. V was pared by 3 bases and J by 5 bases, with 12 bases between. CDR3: CASSDGARNEQYF. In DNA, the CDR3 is TGTGCCAGCAGCGATGGGGCGAGAAACGAGCAGTACTTC.

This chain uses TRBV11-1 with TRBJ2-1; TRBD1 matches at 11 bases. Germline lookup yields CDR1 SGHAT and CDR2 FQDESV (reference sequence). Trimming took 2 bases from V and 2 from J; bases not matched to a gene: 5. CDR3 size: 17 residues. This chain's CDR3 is CASSLSLGQGAYNEQFF. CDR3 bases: TGTGCCAGCAGCTTAAGTCTGGGACAGGGGGCCTACAATGAGCAGTTCTTC.

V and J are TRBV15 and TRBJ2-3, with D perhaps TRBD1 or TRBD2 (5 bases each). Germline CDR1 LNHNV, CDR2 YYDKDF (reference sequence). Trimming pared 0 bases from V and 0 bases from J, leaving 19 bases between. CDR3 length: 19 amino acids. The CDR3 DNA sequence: TGTGCCACCAGCAGAGAAATTGGGCTTGGGACCGCTAGCACAGATACGCAGTATTTT. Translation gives CATSREIGLGTASTDTQYF. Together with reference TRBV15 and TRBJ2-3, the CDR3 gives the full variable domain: DAMVIQNPRYQVTQFGKPVTLSCSQTLNHNVMYWYQQKSSQAPKLLFHYYDKDFNNEADTPDNFQSRRPNTSFCFLDIRSPGLGDTAMYLCATSREIGLGTASTDTQYFGPGTRLTVL.

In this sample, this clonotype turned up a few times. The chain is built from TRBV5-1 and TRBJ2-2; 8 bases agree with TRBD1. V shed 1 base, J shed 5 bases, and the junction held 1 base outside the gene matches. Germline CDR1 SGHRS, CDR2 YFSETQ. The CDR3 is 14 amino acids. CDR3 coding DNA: TGCGCCAGCAGCTTGTGGACAGGGACCGGGGAGCTGTTTTTT. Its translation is CASSLWTGTGELFF.

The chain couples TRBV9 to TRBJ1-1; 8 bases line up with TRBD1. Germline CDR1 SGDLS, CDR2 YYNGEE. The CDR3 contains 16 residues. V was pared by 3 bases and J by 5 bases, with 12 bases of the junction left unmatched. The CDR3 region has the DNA TGTGCCAGCAGCGCTCCTACGACAGGGGCGGGAACTGAAGCTTTCTTT. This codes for CASSAPTTGAGTEAFF.

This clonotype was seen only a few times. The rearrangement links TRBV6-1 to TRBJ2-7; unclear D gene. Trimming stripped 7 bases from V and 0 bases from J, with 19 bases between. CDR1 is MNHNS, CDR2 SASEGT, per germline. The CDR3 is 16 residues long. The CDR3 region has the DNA TGTGCCAGCACCTCTGTTAGTGGGGTAAGCTCCTACGAGCAGTACTTC. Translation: CASTSVSGVSSYEQYF.

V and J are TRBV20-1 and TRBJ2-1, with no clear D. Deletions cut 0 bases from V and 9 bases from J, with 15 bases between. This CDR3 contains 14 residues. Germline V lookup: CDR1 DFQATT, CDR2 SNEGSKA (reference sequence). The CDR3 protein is CSAREGSDIVEQFF. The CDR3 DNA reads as TGCAGTGCTAGAGAGGGTTCCGACATCGTTGAGCAGTTCTTC.

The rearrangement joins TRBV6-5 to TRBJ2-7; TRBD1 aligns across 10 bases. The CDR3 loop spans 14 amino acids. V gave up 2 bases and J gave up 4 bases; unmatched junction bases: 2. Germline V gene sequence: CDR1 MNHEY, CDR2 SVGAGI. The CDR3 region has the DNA TGTGCCAGCAGTTACGGACAGGGGGATTACGAGCAGTACGTC. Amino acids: CASSYGQGDYEQYV.

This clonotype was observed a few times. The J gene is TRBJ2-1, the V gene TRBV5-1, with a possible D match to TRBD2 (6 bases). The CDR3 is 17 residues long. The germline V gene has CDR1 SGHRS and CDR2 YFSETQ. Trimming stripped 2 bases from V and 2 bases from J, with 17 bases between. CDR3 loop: CASSFSPSSVAYNEQFF. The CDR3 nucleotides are TGCGCCAGCAGCTTCTCCCCCTCTAGCGTCGCCTACAATGAGCAGTTCTTC.

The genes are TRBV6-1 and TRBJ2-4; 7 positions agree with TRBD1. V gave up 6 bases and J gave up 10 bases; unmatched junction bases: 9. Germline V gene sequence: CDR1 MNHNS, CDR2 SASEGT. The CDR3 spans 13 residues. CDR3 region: CASRGGPSRIQYF. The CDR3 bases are TGTGCCAGCAGAGGGGGCCCCTCAAGGATTCAGTACTTC.

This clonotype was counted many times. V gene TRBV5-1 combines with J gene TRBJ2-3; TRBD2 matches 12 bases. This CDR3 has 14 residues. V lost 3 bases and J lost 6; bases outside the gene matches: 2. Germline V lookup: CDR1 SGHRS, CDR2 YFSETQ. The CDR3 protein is CASSSGTSGDTQYF. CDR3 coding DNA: TGCGCCAGCAGCTCTGGGACTAGCGGGGATACGCAGTATTTT.

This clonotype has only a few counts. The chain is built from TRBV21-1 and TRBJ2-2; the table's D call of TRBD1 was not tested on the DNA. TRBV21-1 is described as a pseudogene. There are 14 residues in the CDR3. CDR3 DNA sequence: TGTGCCAGCAGCAATTTGGGGGTCGCCGGGGAGCTGTTTTTT. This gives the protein CASSNLGVAGELFF.

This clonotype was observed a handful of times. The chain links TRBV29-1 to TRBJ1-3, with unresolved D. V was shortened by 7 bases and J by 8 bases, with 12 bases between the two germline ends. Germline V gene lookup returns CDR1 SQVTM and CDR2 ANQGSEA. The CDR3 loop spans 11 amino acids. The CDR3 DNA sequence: TGCAGCGGGCTCACCCGAGACACCATATATTTT. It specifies CSGLTRDTIYF.

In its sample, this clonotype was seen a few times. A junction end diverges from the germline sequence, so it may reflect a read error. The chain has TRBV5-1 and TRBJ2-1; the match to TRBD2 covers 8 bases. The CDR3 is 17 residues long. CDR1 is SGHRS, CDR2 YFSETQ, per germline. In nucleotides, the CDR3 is TGCGCCAGCAGTTTGGGGTTCGGGACTAGGGCTAACAATGAGCAGTTCTTC. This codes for CASSLGFGTRANNEQFF.

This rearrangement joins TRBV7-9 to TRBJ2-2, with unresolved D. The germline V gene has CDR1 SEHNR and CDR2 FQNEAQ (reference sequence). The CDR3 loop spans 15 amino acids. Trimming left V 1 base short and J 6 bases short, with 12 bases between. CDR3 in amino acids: CASSLGGVSAGELFF. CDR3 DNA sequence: TGTGCCAGCAGCTTAGGCGGTGTAAGCGCCGGGGAGCTGTTTTTT.

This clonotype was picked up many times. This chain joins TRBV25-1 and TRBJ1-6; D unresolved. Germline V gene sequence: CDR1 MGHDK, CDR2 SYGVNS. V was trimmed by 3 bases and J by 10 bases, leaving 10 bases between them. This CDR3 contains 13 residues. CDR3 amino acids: CASSDTGKSPLHF. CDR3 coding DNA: TGTGCCAGCAGTGATACCGGGAAATCACCCCTCCACTTT.

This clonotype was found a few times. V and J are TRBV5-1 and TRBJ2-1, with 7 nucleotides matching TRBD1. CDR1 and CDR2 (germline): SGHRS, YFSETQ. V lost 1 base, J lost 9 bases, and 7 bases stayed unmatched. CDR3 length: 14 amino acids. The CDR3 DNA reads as TGCGCCAGCAGCTTGAGGACAGGCCAGGGTGAGCAGTTCTTC. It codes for CASSLRTGQGEQFF.

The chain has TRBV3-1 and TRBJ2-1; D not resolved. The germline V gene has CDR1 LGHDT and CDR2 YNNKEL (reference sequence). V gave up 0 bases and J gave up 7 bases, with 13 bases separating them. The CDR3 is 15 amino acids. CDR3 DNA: TGTGCCAGCAGCCAAGAAATAGTAGGGCGGAATGAGCAGTTCTTC. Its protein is CASSQEIVGRNEQFF.

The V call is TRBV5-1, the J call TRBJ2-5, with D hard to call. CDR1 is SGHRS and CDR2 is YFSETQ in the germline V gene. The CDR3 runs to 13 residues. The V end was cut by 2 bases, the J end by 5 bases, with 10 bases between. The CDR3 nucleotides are TGCGCCAGCAGCTTACTGACACAGGAGACCCAGTACTTC. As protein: CASSLLTQETQYF.

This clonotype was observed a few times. The CDR3: CASSSSDSYNEQFF. In DNA form, the CDR3 reads TGCGCCAGCAGCTCGTCTGACTCCTACAATGAGCAGTTCTTC. The chain uses TRBV5-1 and TRBJ2-1; D is ambiguous. The V gene's germline CDR1 is SGHRS and CDR2 YFSETQ. The CDR3 runs to 14 residues. V lost 3 bases and J lost 0, with 7 bases in between.